This TCR beta chain stems from a study of blood T cells in healthy people across ages. Points from the study as a whole: Long-lived donors carried more naive CD4+ cells and greater diversity than aged donors. Those diversity estimates obtained from one million T cells were thought to be underestimates. Strong correlation linked observed beta diversity and percent naive T cells.

Notes on this clonotype: The antigen is undetermined.

The CDR3 is made up of 11 amino acids. V lost 1 base to trimming and J lost 13 bases, with 10 bases between them. CDR1 is MDHEN, CDR2 SYDVKM, per germline. A second roughly 6 to 12 cycle PCR used barcoded and J-beta primers. Paired-end reads containing CDR3 totaled no fewer than 3 million for each sample. TCRdb reprocessed the 5' RACE reads via MiXCR and lists one record per CDR3 protein. The sample carries hundreds of thousands of distinct CDR3 sequences, around 50% recorded once. Source material: blood. This sequence was found in a woman of 80 years or more in good health. J is TRBJ2-5 and V is TRBV28; D not certain. This chain's CDR3 is CASSLSQALYF. CDR3 nucleotide sequence: TGTGCCAGCAGTTTATCGCAAGCTTTGTACTTC.